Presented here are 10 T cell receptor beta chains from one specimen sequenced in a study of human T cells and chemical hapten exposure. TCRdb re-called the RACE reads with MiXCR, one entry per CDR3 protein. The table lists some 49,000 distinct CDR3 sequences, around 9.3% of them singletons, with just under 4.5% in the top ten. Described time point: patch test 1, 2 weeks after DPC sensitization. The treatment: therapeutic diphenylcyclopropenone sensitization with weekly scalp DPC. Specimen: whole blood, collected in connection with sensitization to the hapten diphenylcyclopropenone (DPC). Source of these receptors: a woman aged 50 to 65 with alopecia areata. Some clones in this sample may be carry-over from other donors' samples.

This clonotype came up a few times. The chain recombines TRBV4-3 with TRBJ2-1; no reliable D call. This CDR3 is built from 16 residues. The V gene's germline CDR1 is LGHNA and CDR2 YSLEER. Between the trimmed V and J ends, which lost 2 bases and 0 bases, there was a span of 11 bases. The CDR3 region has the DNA TGCGCCAGCAGCCAACGTGCTGGAAGCTCCTACAATGAGCAGTTCTTC. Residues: CASSQRAGSSYNEQFF.

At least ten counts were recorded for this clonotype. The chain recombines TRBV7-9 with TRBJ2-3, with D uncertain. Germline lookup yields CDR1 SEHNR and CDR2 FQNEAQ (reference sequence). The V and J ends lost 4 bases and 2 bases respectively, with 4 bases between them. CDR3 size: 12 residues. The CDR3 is CASSSYTDTQYF. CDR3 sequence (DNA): TGTGCCAGCAGCTCTTACACAGATACGCAGTATTTT.

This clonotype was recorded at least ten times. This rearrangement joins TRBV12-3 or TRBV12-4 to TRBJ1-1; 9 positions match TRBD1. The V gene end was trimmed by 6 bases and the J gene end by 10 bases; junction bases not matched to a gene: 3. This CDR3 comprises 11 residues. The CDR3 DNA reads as TGTGCCAGCAGAGAGACAGGGGGAGCTTTCTTT. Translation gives CASRETGGAFF.

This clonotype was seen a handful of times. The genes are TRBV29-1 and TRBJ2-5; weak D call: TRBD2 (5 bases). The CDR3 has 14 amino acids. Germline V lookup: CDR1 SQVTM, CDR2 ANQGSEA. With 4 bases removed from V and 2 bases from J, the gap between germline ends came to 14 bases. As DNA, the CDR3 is TGCAGCGTTGGGAGGAGCGGAGGACAAGAGACCCAGTACTTC. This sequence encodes CSVGRSGGQETQYF.

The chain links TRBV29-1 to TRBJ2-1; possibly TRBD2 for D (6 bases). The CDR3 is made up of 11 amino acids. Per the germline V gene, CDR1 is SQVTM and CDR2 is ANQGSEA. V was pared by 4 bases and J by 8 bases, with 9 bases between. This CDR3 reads CSVVAVDEQFF. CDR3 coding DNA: TGCAGCGTTGTAGCGGTCGATGAGCAGTTCTTC.

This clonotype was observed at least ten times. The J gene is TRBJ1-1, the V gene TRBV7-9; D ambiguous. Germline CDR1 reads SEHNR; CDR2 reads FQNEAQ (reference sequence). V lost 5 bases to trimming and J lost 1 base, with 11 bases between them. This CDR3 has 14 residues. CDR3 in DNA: TGTGCCAGCAGCATCGACACCCAGAACACTGAAGCTTTCTTT. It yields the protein CASSIDTQNTEAFF.

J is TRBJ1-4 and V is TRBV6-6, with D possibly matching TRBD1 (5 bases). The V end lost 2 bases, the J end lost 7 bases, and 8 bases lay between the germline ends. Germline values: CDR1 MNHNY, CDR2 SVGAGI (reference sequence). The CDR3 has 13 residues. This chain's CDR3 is CASSYAGREKLFF. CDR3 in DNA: TGTGCCAGCAGTTACGCAGGGCGTGAAAAACTGTTTTTT.

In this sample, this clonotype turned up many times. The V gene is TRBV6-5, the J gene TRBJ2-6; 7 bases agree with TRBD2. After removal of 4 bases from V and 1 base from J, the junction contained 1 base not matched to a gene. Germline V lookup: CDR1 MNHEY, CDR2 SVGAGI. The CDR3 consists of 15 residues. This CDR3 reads CASSWGGSGANVLTF. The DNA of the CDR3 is TGTGCCAGCAGTTGGGGGGGATCTGGGGCCAACGTCCTGACTTTC.

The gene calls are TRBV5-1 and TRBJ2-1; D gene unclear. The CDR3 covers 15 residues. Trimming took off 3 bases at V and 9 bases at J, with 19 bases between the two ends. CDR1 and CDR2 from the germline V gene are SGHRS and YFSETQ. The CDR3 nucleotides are TGCGCCAGCAGCTCGCAGGACCGACCCGAATCTGAGCAGTTCTTC. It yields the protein CASSSQDRPESEQFF.

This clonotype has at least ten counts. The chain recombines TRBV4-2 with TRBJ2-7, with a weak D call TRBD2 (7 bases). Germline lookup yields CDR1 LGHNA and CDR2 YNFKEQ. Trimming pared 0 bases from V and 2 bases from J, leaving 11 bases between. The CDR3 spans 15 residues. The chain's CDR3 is CASSQDLGGPYEQYF. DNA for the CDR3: TGTGCCAGCAGCCAAGATTTGGGGGGGCCCTACGAGCAGTACTTC.